This T cell receptor beta chain was documented in a study of control samples from healthy donors and cancer patients. Using immunoSEQ multiplex PCR, the repertoire was profiled, and TCRdb retains in-frame clones only, with some absent. Here the sample spans over 150,000 clones, around 90% being singletons. V was shortened by 2 bases and J by 5 bases, with 16 bases between the two germline ends. There are 16 residues in the CDR3. Germline CDR1 is MNHEY and CDR2 is SVGAGI. The J gene is TRBJ1-5, the V gene TRBV6-5; a weak D match, TRBD1 (6 bases). Sequencing was performed on blood. The receptor was isolated from a woman in her forties in good health. The CDR3 DNA is TGTGCCAGCAGTTACCCAGGGCCTAGGGGGGATCAGCCCCAGCATTTT. This gives the protein CASSYPGPRGDQPQHF.